These 8 T cell receptor beta chains were sequenced from one sample in a study of blood T cell repertoires in COVID-19. The table came from immunoSEQ multiplex PCR; TCRdb's copy has only in-frame clones and leaves some out. This sample has around 66,000 clones; over 75% occur once, and the top ten carry 6% to 8.5%. The sequenced sample was peripheral blood. The receptors stem from a man aged 55 to 69 with acute or convalescent COVID-19.

This sequence joins TRBV19 and TRBJ2-5, with unresolved D. V gave up 1 base and J gave up 5 bases, with 11 bases separating them. Germline values: CDR1 LNHDA, CDR2 SQIVND (reference sequence). The CDR3 sequence is 14 residues long. Here the CDR3 reads CASSIGHGRETQYF. The CDR3, as DNA: TGTGCCAGTAGTATAGGACATGGTAGGGAGACCCAGTACTTC.

V gene TRBV19 combines with J gene TRBJ2-4; 8 positions match TRBD2. The V and J ends lost 7 bases and 0 bases, in that order; junction bases with no gene match: 5. The germline gives CDR1 LNHDA, CDR2 SQIVND (reference sequence). The CDR3 has 15 residues. DNA of the CDR3: TGTGCCAGTACCCCCGGGGGGGTAGCCAAAAACATTCAGTACTTC. The encoded protein is CASTPGGVAKNIQYF.

The chain has TRBV7-6 and TRBJ2-1, with TRBD1 matching over 11 bases. Losses at the gene ends were 1 base for V and 8 bases for J; bases not matched to a gene: 7. Germline V CDR1 and CDR2: SGHVS, FNYEAQ. The CDR3 is 16 residues long. In DNA form, the CDR3 reads TGTGCCAGCAGCTTAGGGACAGGGGGCTTTATCTATGAGCAGTTCTTC. Translation: CASSLGTGGFIYEQFF.

This clone was recorded only once. This rearrangement joins TRBV6-2 or TRBV6-3 to TRBJ2-4, with D tentatively TRBD1 (6 bases). The CDR3 has 15 amino acids. In germline, CDR1 is MNHEY, CDR2 SVGEGT. V lost 4 bases to trimming and J lost 2 bases, with 12 bases between them. The CDR3 bases are TGTGCCAGCAGTTGGCAGGGGATTACCAAAAACATTCAGTACTTC. Residues: CASSWQGITKNIQYF.

The chain joins TRBV19 to TRBJ1-5, with D possibly matching TRBD1 (6 bases). The CDR3 is 15 amino acids. The germline CDR1 and CDR2 sequences are LNHDA and SQIVND (reference sequence). The V and J ends lost 6 bases and 4 bases respectively, with 16 bases between them. CDR3 amino acids: CASSPQGMGNQPQHF. The DNA of the CDR3 is TGTGCCAGTAGCCCACAGGGCATGGGGAATCAGCCCCAGCATTTT.

V and J are TRBV7-6 and TRBJ2-3; D not resolved. The CDR3 is made up of 15 amino acids. CDR1 SGHVS and CDR2 FNYEAQ come from the germline V gene. V lost 0 bases to trimming and J lost 2 bases, with 9 bases between them. For the CDR3, the DNA is TGTGCCAGCAGCTTAGCCAGAACTACCACAGATACGCAGTATTTT. Amino acid sequence: CASSLARTTTDTQYF.

The chain couples TRBV27 to TRBJ2-7; TRBD1 might be the D (5 bases). V lost 3 bases and J 2 bases, leaving 11 bases between the germline ends. The CDR3 runs 14 residues. Germline V gene lookup returns CDR1 MNHEY and CDR2 SMNVEV (reference sequence). The CDR3 coding sequence is TGTGCCAGCAGTTTTATAGGACAACCCTACGAGCAGTACTTC. This encodes CASSFIGQPYEQYF.

The chain uses TRBV9 and TRBJ1-1, with D perhaps matching TRBD1 (6 bases). The germline V and J ends were trimmed by 3 bases and 5 bases, with 11 bases remaining between them. Germline loops: CDR1 SGDLS, CDR2 YYNGEE. The CDR3 extends over 13 amino acids. CDR3 in amino acids: CASSGLQGTEAFF. The DNA for the CDR3 is TGTGCCAGCAGCGGGCTACAGGGAACTGAAGCTTTCTTT.